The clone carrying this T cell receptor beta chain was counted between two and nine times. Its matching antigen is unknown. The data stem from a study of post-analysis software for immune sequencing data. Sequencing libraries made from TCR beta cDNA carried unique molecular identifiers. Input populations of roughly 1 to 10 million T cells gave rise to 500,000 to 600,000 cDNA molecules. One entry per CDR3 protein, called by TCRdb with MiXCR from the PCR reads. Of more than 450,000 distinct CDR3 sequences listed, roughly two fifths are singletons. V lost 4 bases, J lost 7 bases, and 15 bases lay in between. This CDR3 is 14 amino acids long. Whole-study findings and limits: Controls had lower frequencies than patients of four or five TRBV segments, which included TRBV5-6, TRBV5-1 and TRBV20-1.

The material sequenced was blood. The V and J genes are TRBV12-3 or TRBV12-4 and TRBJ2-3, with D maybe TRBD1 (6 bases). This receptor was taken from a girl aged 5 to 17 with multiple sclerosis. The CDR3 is CASSYREGENTQYF. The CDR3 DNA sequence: TGTGCCAGCAGTTACCGAGAGGGGGAAAATACGCAGTATTTT.